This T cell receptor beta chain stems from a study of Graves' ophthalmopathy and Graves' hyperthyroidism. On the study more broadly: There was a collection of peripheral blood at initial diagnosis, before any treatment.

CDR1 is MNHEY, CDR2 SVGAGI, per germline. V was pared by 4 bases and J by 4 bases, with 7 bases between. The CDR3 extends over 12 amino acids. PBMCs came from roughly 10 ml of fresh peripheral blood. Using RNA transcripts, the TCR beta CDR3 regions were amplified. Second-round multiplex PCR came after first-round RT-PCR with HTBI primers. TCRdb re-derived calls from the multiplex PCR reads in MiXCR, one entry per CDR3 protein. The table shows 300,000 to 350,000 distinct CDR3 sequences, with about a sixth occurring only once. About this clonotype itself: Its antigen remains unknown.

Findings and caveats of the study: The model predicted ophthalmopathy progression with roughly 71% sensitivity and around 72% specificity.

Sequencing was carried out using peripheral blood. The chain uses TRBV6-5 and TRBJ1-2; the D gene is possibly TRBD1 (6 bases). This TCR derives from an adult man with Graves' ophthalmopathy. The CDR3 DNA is TGTGCCAGCAGTTCAGGGGTCTATGGCTACACCTTC. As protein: CASSSGVYGYTF.